The 21 T cell receptor beta chains in this list originate from one sample, sequenced in a study of patients and donors after allogeneic stem cell transplantation. Each CDR3 protein is one row after TCRdb ran MiXCR on the RT-PCR reads. Here the sample spans about 90,000 distinct CDR3 sequences, roughly 43% being singletons. Sequencing input: blood, either unsorted or a sorted T cell fraction (not recorded which). These receptors came from a human donor who was either an allogeneic HSCT recipient or a stem cell or donor lymphocyte infusion donor (not recorded which). It is not recorded whose cells these are; they may come from a transplant donor.

The rearrangement links TRBV29-1 to TRBJ2-1, with 10 bases matching TRBD2. The CDR3 consists of 14 residues. CDR1 and CDR2 (germline): SQVTM, ANQGSEA. The V gene end was trimmed by 1 base and the J gene end by 10 bases; junction bases not matched to a gene: 7. The chain's CDR3 is CSVEVALAGVEQFF. The CDR3 bases are TGCAGCGTTGAAGTAGCCCTAGCGGGAGTAGAGCAGTTCTTC.

V and J are TRBV7-9 and TRBJ1-4; TRBD1 is a possible D gene (6 bases). CDR1 SEHNR and CDR2 FQNEAQ come from the germline V gene (reference sequence). The CDR3 is 14 amino acids. V dropped 7 bases and J dropped 8 bases, with 17 bases sitting between them. CDR3 nucleotide sequence: TGTGCCAGCATTTCCGGGCACCAGGGGGAAAAACTGTTTTTT. This gives the protein CASISGHQGEKLFF.

This clonotype was picked up a small number of times. J is TRBJ1-2 and V is TRBV12-3 or TRBV12-4; maybe TRBD1 (5 bases). Trimming removed 8 bases from V and 3 bases from J, with 10 bases in between. There are 12 residues in the CDR3. The CDR3 here is CASGGRDYGYTF. The CDR3 bases are TGTGCCAGCGGGGGGAGGGACTATGGCTACACCTTC.

The V gene is TRBV3-1, the J gene TRBJ1-5; a weak D match, TRBD1 (5 bases). CDR3 length: 14 residues. Trimming took off 0 bases at V and 6 bases at J, with 9 bases between the two ends. Germline V gives CDR1 LGHDT, CDR2 YNNKEL (reference sequence). The CDR3, as DNA: TGTGCCAGCAGCCAAGATTGGGGCGGTCAGCCCCAGCATTTT. It translates to CASSQDWGGQPQHF.

The gene calls are TRBV29-1 and TRBJ1-1; D is undetermined. Germline CDR1 is SQVTM and CDR2 is ANQGSEA. V dropped 7 bases and J dropped 3 bases, with 15 bases sitting between them. The CDR3 sequence is 13 residues long. In nucleotides, the CDR3 is TGCAGCGCAAGGACTGCCATGGACACTGAAGCTTTCTTT. Translating gives CSARTAMDTEAFF.

This sequence joins TRBV5-1 and TRBJ2-1; D is perhaps TRBD1 (5 bases). Trimming took 0 bases from V and 0 from J, leaving 13 bases between them. The V gene's germline CDR1 is SGHRS and CDR2 YFSETQ. The CDR3 has 17 residues. The CDR3 reads CASSLVYGQGSYNEQFF. CDR3 DNA sequence: TGCGCCAGCAGCTTGGTGTACGGGCAGGGCTCCTACAATGAGCAGTTCTTC.

The chain recombines TRBV7-2 with TRBJ1-5; a weak D match, TRBD1 (6 bases). The V gene lost 5 bases and the J gene lost 4 bases, with 9 bases spanning the gap. CDR1 is SGHTA, CDR2 FQGNSA, per germline. This CDR3 is 13 amino acids long. The CDR3 nucleotides read TGTGCCAGCAGCCCCGGACAGAATCAGCCCCAGCATTTT. Translation: CASSPGQNQPQHF.

This chain connects TRBV3-1 to TRBJ2-4; 7 bases line up with TRBD1. CDR1 and CDR2 from the germline V gene are LGHDT and YNNKEL (reference sequence). The CDR3 length is 15 residues. Trimming at V came to 3 bases and at J to 6 bases, leaving 8 bases not matched to a gene. CDR3 bases: TGTGCCAGCAGCCAGAGAGGGGGCGCAGGAAACATTCAGTACTTC. Translated, it gives CASSQRGGAGNIQYF.

The chain joins TRBV28 to TRBJ1-4; 7 bases line up with TRBD1. This CDR3 spans 15 amino acids. From germline, CDR1 is MDHEN and CDR2 SYDVKM. The ends lost 6 bases at V and 5 bases at J; junction bases unmatched: 9. The DNA of the CDR3 is TGTGCCAGCAGCCGGAACAGGGGTCCGAATGAAAAACTGTTTTTT. It encodes CASSRNRGPNEKLFF.

The sample holds one count of this clonotype. This rearrangement joins TRBV7-2 to TRBJ2-1; 14 bases agree with TRBD2. V shed 5 bases and J 8 bases; nucleotides not matched to a gene: 5. The CDR3 loop spans 15 amino acids. Germline assignment: CDR1 SGHTA and CDR2 FQGNSA. CDR3 protein: CASSQGLAGVYEQFF. The CDR3 DNA reads TGTGCCAGCAGCCAGGGACTAGCGGGAGTTTATGAGCAGTTCTTC.

This chain connects TRBV12-3 or TRBV12-4 to TRBJ1-1, with D unresolved. This CDR3 has 15 amino acids. Trimming took off 2 bases at V and 1 base at J, with 11 bases between the two ends. The CDR3 nucleotides are TGTGCCAGCAGTTTAAAGATTTCGGGGAACACTGAAGCTTTCTTT. Protein: CASSLKISGNTEAFF.

The J gene is TRBJ2-3, the V gene TRBV29-1; D is unresolved. Trimming removed 6 bases from V and 4 bases from J, with 2 bases in between. The CDR3 consists of 9 residues. The V gene's germline CDR1 is SQVTM and CDR2 ANQGSEA. CDR3 residues: CSVSDTQYF. The CDR3, as DNA: TGCAGCGTATCAGATACGCAGTATTTT.

J is TRBJ1-2 and V is TRBV11-2, with 10 bases lining up with TRBD1. There are 15 residues in the CDR3. Germline CDR1 reads SGHAT; CDR2 reads FQNNGV. The trim removed 5 bases at V and 6 bases at J, leaving 9 bases unmatched. This CDR3 is CASSVFDRGLDGYTF. CDR3 sequence (DNA): TGTGCCAGCAGCGTATTTGACAGGGGGCTGGATGGCTACACCTTC.

This clonotype came up a few times. This chain links TRBV12-3 or TRBV12-4 with TRBJ1-6; D not certain. This CDR3 is built from 18 residues. The germline V and J ends were trimmed by 2 bases and 0 bases, with 14 bases remaining between them. CDR3 loop: CASSLNWAALSYNSPLHF. CDR3 in DNA: TGTGCCAGCAGTTTAAATTGGGCGGCACTCTCCTATAATTCACCCCTCCACTTT.

The chain recombines TRBV6-2 or TRBV6-3 with TRBJ1-5, with a possible D match to TRBD1 (5 bases). The CDR3 is 14 residues long. Between the trimmed V and J ends, which lost 0 bases and 7 bases, there was a span of 10 bases. The germline V gene has CDR1 MNHEY and CDR2 SVGEGT. The CDR3 is CASSYSAGSQPQHF. The CDR3 DNA follows: TGTGCCAGCAGTTACTCAGCAGGGTCCCAGCCCCAGCATTTT.

This clonotype was observed a handful of times. The J gene is TRBJ1-4, the V gene TRBV7-9, with D possibly being TRBD1 (5 bases). Trimming removed 3 bases from V and 4 bases from J, with 12 bases in between. The germline V gene has CDR1 SEHNR and CDR2 FQNEAQ (reference sequence). There are 15 residues in the CDR3. The CDR3 is CASSFLGQNNEKLFF. The CDR3 nucleotides read TGTGCCAGCAGCTTTTTAGGACAAAATAATGAAAAACTGTTTTTT.

The chain combines TRBV20-1 with TRBJ2-3; no reliable D call. V gave up 3 bases and J gave up 1 base, with 8 bases separating them. The CDR3 runs to 13 residues. Germline V lookup: CDR1 DFQATT, CDR2 SNEGSKA (reference sequence). CDR3 in amino acids: CSASGSGTDTQYF. In DNA, the CDR3 is TGCAGTGCTAGCGGGTCGGGCACAGATACGCAGTATTTT.

This chain joins TRBV5-1 and TRBJ1-4; D call uncertain. The V and J ends lost 4 bases and 0 bases respectively, with 10 bases between them. Germline V gene lookup returns CDR1 SGHRS and CDR2 YFSETQ. This CDR3 has 15 amino acids. The CDR3 DNA reads TGCGCCAGCAGCACGGAACCCGCAACTAATGAAAAACTGTTTTTT. This encodes CASSTEPATNEKLFF.

The V and J genes are TRBV12-3 or TRBV12-4 and TRBJ1-1; TRBD1 matches at 7 bases. There are 13 residues in the CDR3. The V gene end was trimmed by 6 bases and the J gene end by 3 bases; junction bases not matched to a gene: 4. The CDR3 reads CASSPTGDTEAFF. CDR3 nucleotide sequence: TGTGCCAGCAGCCCCACAGGGGACACTGAAGCTTTCTTT.

The rearrangement uses TRBV9 and TRBJ1-1; D call uncertain. The CDR3 covers 14 residues. Germline V gives CDR1 SGDLS, CDR2 YYNGEE. Trimming stripped 0 bases from V and 12 bases from J, with 18 bases between. CDR3 coding DNA: TGTGCCAGCAGCGTAGATCAGGTGGATACGACGACTTTCTTT. Residues: CASSVDQVDTTTFF.

This clonotype has a handful of counts. The V call is TRBV27, the J call TRBJ1-1; 9 bases agree with TRBD1. Germline V gene data show CDR1 as MNHEY and CDR2 as SMNVEV (reference sequence). Unmatched junction bases numbered 8, after V lost 5 bases and J lost 4 bases. There are 15 residues in the CDR3. This CDR3 is CASSAAGTGRTEAFF. The CDR3 nucleotides read TGTGCCAGCAGTGCCGCCGGGACAGGGCGCACTGAAGCTTTCTTT.